These 25 T cell receptor beta chains were all obtained from the same sample, sequenced in a study of cytomegalovirus exposure and HLA in healthy donors. PCR used 60 Vbeta primers and 13 Jbeta primers. Sequencing was performed with immunoSEQ multiplex PCR; in TCRdb, only in-frame clones are kept and a portion is missing. This table holds about 120,000 clones, around 80% found once. Material: PBMCs. All receptors derive from a woman aged 35 to 49 in good health and CMV-seropositive.

This sequence joins TRBV5-4 and TRBJ1-2; D perhaps matches TRBD1 (5 bases). V shed 2 bases and J shed 6 bases, with 20 bases lying between them. This CDR3 region has 16 residues. In germline, CDR1 is SGHNT, CDR2 YYREEE (reference sequence). CDR3 protein: CASSLGAAPRPDGYTF. CDR3 DNA sequence: TGTGCCAGCAGCTTAGGGGCAGCTCCCCGTCCCGATGGCTACACCTTC.

V and J are TRBV5-6 and TRBJ2-1, with D possibly TRBD1 on 5 matching bases. The V end was cut by 3 bases, the J end by 6 bases, with 19 bases between. Per germline, CDR1 SGHDT and CDR2 YYEEEE. The CDR3 runs to 16 residues. The CDR3 nucleotides read TGTGCCAGCAGCTCCCGAACCACCGACAGAGGCAATGAGCAGTTCTTC. Translation: CASSSRTTDRGNEQFF. The variable domain in full, completed from reference TRBV5-6 and TRBJ2-1, reads DAGVTQSPTHLIKTRGQQVTLRCSPKSGHDTVSWYQQALGQGPQFIFQYYEEEERQRGNFPDRFSGHQFPNYSSELNVNALLLGDSALYLCASSSRTTDRGNEQFFGPGTRLTVL.

The V and J genes are TRBV7-2 and TRBJ2-7; the match to TRBD2 covers 11 bases. The germline V gene has CDR1 SGHTA and CDR2 FQGNSA. The CDR3 is 17 amino acids. Unmatched junction bases numbered 5, after V lost 1 base and J lost 0 bases. The CDR3 spells CASSLVGLAGGSYEQYF. The CDR3 coding sequence is TGTGCCAGCAGCTTAGTCGGGCTAGCGGGGGGCTCCTACGAGCAGTACTTC.

This clone was counted between two and nine times. This chain joins TRBV4-2 and TRBJ2-3; 10 bases are shared with TRBD2. The J segment lost 1 base and the V segment lost 4 bases, leaving 5 bases of the junction unmatched. Germline CDR1 and CDR2: LGHNA and YNFKEQ. This CDR3 is 16 amino acids long. The CDR3 sequence: CASSRELAGGTDTQYF. In nucleotides, the CDR3 is TGTGCCAGCAGCCGCGAGCTAGCGGGGGGCACAGATACGCAGTATTTT.

This sequence joins TRBV29-1 and TRBJ2-7, with D possibly TRBD2 on 6 matching bases. The germline V gene has CDR1 SQVTM and CDR2 ANQGSEA. Trimming removed 1 base at V and 0 bases at J, with 16 bases between. CDR3 length equals 16 residues. CDR3 sequence (DNA): TGCAGCGTTGAAGGGGGCCTGGACGGGAGCTCCTACGAGCAGTACTTC. Residues: CSVEGGLDGSSYEQYF.

V and J are TRBV6-4 and TRBJ1-1; TRBD1 matches 8 bases. The CDR3 has 14 amino acids. CDR1 is MRHNA, CDR2 SNTAGT, per germline. Losses at the gene ends were 6 bases for V and 1 base for J; bases not matched to a gene: 4. The CDR3 is CASRAGTGNTEAFF. CDR3 nucleotides: TGTGCCAGCAGAGCCGGGACAGGGAACACTGAAGCTTTCTTT.

This clone was detected only a few times. This chain uses TRBV30 with TRBJ1-3, with D possibly TRBD1 on 6 matching bases. The CDR3 contains 11 residues. Germline values: CDR1 GTSNPN, CDR2 SVGIG (reference sequence). The germline V and J ends were trimmed by 8 bases and 7 bases, with 12 bases remaining between them. The CDR3 nucleotides read TGTGCCCGGGATACAGGGAACACCATATATTTT. It is translated as CARDTGNTIYF.

The V and J genes are TRBV4-1 and TRBJ2-3; 9 nucleotides agree with TRBD2. V dropped 1 base and J dropped 0; count of bases not matched to a gene: 5. This CDR3 has 17 amino acids. The germline gives CDR1 MGHRA, CDR2 YSYEKL. CDR3 residues: CASSQVASGGSTDTQYF. Here the CDR3 DNA reads TGCGCCAGCAGCCAAGTCGCCAGCGGGGGGAGCACAGATACGCAGTATTTT.

This clone turned up a few times. This rearrangement joins TRBV21-1 to TRBJ2-7; the table's D call of TRBD1 was not tested on the DNA. TRBV21-1 is an annotated pseudogene. The CDR3 is made up of 13 amino acids. This CDR3 is CASSKPQGYEQYF. CDR3 nucleotide sequence: TGTGCCAGCAGCAAACCACAGGGTTACGAGCAGTACTTC.

V and J are TRBV7-2 and TRBJ2-7; 12 bases agree with TRBD2. Germline CDR1 SGHTA, CDR2 FQGNSA. The CDR3 totals 15 residues. V lost 5 bases and J lost 2; bases outside the gene matches: 4. CDR3 region: CASSPGLAGTYEQYF. CDR3 bases: TGTGCCAGCAGCCCCGGACTAGCGGGGACCTACGAGCAGTACTTC.

The chain has TRBV5-1 and TRBJ1-4; perhaps TRBD1 as D (6 bases). V gave up 0 bases and J gave up 8 bases, with 14 bases separating them. Per the germline V gene, CDR1 is SGHRS and CDR2 is YFSETQ. This CDR3 is 15 amino acids long. CDR3 DNA sequence: TGCGCCAGCAGCTTGGCGTCTGGGGGCAGGGAAAAACTGTTTTTT. This translates into CASSLASGGREKLFF. The whole variable domain, filled in from reference TRBV5-1 and TRBJ1-4, reads KAGVTQTPRYLIKTRGQQVTLSCSPISGHRSVSWYQQTPGQGLQFLFEYFSETQRNKGNFPGRFSGRQFSNSRSEMNVSTLELGDSALYLCASSLASGGREKLFFGSGTQLSVL.

This chain uses TRBV6-1 with TRBJ2-7; 8 nucleotides align to TRBD2. The CDR3 length is 16 residues. Trimming at V came to 2 bases and at J to 3 bases, leaving 9 bases not matched to a gene. Per germline, CDR1 MNHNS and CDR2 SASEGT. The CDR3 sequence is CASSEPSRGGGYEQYF. The CDR3 DNA reads as TGTGCCAGCAGTGAACCCTCCCGGGGGGGAGGCTACGAGCAGTACTTC.

The V call is TRBV4-1, the J call TRBJ2-5, with 10 nucleotides matching TRBD1. The J call is in doubt because the DNA end fits TRBJ2-7 better. There are 15 residues in the CDR3. Germline lookup yields CDR1 MGHRA and CDR2 YSYEKL. The CDR3 DNA follows: TGCGCCAGCAGCCAAGTGACAGGGGGCCGGTACGAGCAGTACTTC. Protein sequence: CASSQVTGGRYEQYF.

J is TRBJ1-5 and V is TRBV30; maybe TRBD1 (6 bases). This CDR3 has 14 residues. Deletions cut 4 bases from V and 0 bases from J, with 10 bases between. Germline values: CDR1 GTSNPN, CDR2 SVGIG (reference sequence). DNA of the CDR3: TGTGCCTGGAACCAGGGGTATAGCAATCAGCCCCAGCATTTT. Encoded protein: CAWNQGYSNQPQHF. Supplemented by reference TRBV30 and TRBJ1-5, the full variable domain reads SQTIHQWPATLVQPVGSPLSLECTVEGTSNPNLYWYRQAAGRGLQLLFYSVGIGQISSEVPQNLSASRPQDRQFILSSKKLLLSDSGFYLCAWNQGYSNQPQHFGDGTRLSIL.

The CDR3 region has the DNA TGTGCCAGCAGCTTGCGGACTAGGCAGGAGGAGACCCAGTACTTC. It encodes CASSLRTRQEETQYF. The chain carries TRBV5-4 and TRBJ2-5; 7 positions agree with TRBD2. The CDR3 is 15 residues long. Trimming at V came to 1 base and at J to 5 bases, leaving 8 bases not matched to a gene. Germline assignment: CDR1 SGHNT and CDR2 YYREEE (reference sequence).

The chain joins TRBV6-5 to TRBJ2-7; D gene unclear. V was trimmed by 0 bases and J by 3 bases, leaving 12 bases between them. The CDR3 runs 15 residues. Per germline, CDR1 MNHEY and CDR2 SVGAGI. The CDR3 coding sequence is TGTGCCAGCAGTTACTCTTCCGGGTCCCTCTACGAGCAGTACTTC. Its protein product is CASSYSSGSLYEQYF.

The V call is TRBV5-6, the J call TRBJ2-5; 7 nucleotides align to TRBD2. Per the germline V gene, CDR1 is SGHDT and CDR2 is YYEEEE. J gave up 10 bases and V 4 bases, and 7 bases lay outside the gene matches. CDR3 length: 12 amino acids. CDR3: CASSSGTSRQYF. For the CDR3, the DNA is TGTGCCAGCAGCAGCGGGACGTCCCGCCAGTACTTC.

This chain links TRBV12-5 with TRBJ2-3; TRBD2 might be the D (6 bases). V lost 4 bases, J lost 2 bases, and 16 bases lay in between. The CDR3 covers 16 residues. The germline gives CDR1 LGHNT, CDR2 FRNRAP. DNA of the CDR3: TGTGCTAGTGGTTCATACCGGGAGATAAACACAGATACGCAGTATTTT. It is translated as CASGSYREINTDTQYF.

This clone was counted only a few times. V gene TRBV4-1 combines with J gene TRBJ1-1; the D gene is possibly TRBD1 (6 bases). Trimming removed 1 base from V and 4 bases from J, with 7 bases in between. Per germline, CDR1 MGHRA and CDR2 YSYEKL. CDR3 length: 13 amino acids. As DNA, the CDR3 is TGCGCCAGCAGCCAAGGGACAGTCACTGAAGCTTTCTTT. This codes for CASSQGTVTEAFF.

The gene calls are TRBV7-2 and TRBJ2-3; D may be TRBD2 (5 bases). CDR1 is SGHTA, CDR2 FQGNSA, per germline. The CDR3 spans 14 residues. The V and J ends lost 5 bases and 2 bases respectively, with 11 bases between them. The CDR3 region is CASSDRSVTDTQYF. As DNA, the CDR3 is TGTGCCAGCAGCGATCGTAGCGTCACAGATACGCAGTATTTT.

The gene calls are TRBV5-1 and TRBJ1-2; possibly TRBD1 for D (5 bases). V was pared by 0 bases and J by 1 base, with 10 bases between. CDR1 and CDR2 from the germline V gene are SGHRS and YFSETQ. The CDR3 sequence is 15 residues long. The CDR3 sequence is CASSLEVGVNYGYTF. CDR3 in DNA: TGCGCCAGCAGCTTGGAGGTAGGGGTTAACTATGGCTACACCTTC.

The V gene is TRBV7-9, the J gene TRBJ1-2; D uncertain. CDR1 and CDR2 (germline): SEHNR, FQNEAQ (reference sequence). This CDR3 region has 12 residues. V was clipped by 5 bases and J by 5 bases, with 9 bases between them. The CDR3 DNA sequence: TGTGCCAGCAGCCATGAGCTGTATGGCTACACCTTC. Amino acids: CASSHELYGYTF.

The chain is built from TRBV7-2 and TRBJ2-3; 10 positions agree with TRBD2. Germline lookup yields CDR1 SGHTA and CDR2 FQGNSA. The CDR3 consists of 15 residues. J gave up 4 bases and V 1 base, and 2 bases lay outside the gene matches. The DNA of the CDR3 is TGTGCCAGCAGCTTAGTGCTAGCGGGAGCAGATACGCAGTATTTT. Translation gives CASSLVLAGADTQYF.

The CDR3 sequence is CASQPSGGTLRETQYF. The CDR3 coding sequence is TGCGCCAGCCAACCTAGCGGGGGAACCCTTCGGGAGACCCAGTACTTC. The rearrangement uses TRBV5-1 and TRBJ2-5; TRBD2 matches at 10 bases. In germline, CDR1 is SGHRS, CDR2 YFSETQ. CDR3 length equals 16 residues. V was clipped by 7 bases and J by 5 bases; unmatched bases: 14. Combining the CDR3 with reference TRBV5-1 and TRBJ2-5 gives the whole variable domain KAGVTQTPRYLIKTRGQQVTLSCSPISGHRSVSWYQQTPGQGLQFLFEYFSETQRNKGNFPGRFSGRQFSNSRSEMNVSTLELGDSALYLCASQPSGGTLRETQYFGPGTRLLVL.

The chain combines TRBV11-2 with TRBJ2-5, with 13 bases aligning to TRBD2. Germline V lookup: CDR1 SGHAT, CDR2 FQNNGV. The CDR3 is made up of 17 amino acids. With 1 base clipped from V and 4 bases from J, the junction kept 6 bases outside the gene matches. In DNA form, the CDR3 reads TGTGCCAGCAGCTTAGCAACTAGCGGGGGGGCGAGAGAGACCCAGTACTTC. This codes for CASSLATSGGARETQYF.